The sequence of this T cell receptor beta chain was determined in a study of regulatory T cells in long-lasting Graves disease. Study-wide results and caveats: Under persistent disease, TRBV28, TRBJ1-2 and TRBJ2-5 were used preferentially.

Germline CDR1 is DFQATT and CDR2 is SNEGSKA (reference sequence). Trimming pared 6 bases from V and 5 bases from J, leaving 16 bases between. This CDR3 has 13 residues. This clonotype was seen repeatedly, ten times or more. Its antigen is not identified. In building TCR beta libraries, iRepertoire HTBI primers were used together with Arm-PCR of CDR3 regions. TCRdb re-called the multiplex PCR reads with MiXCR, one entry per CDR3 protein. The table shows a few hundred thousand distinct CDR3 sequences, with approximately 22% occurring only once. Time point here: persistent/refractory GD, antithyroid drugs over 5 years with positive TRAb. With RNA extracted from PBMCs as input, the TCR library was made. As a group, patients came from one endocrinology department in Xi'an, China.

The chain links TRBV20-1 to TRBJ2-5, with a tentative D call TRBD1 (5 bases). This sample comprised peripheral blood mononuclear cells (PBMCs), obtained when the disease was refractory, from a patient treated with antithyroid drugs. The source is a female donor with Graves disease. The CDR3 DNA sequence: TGCAGTGCGTCCAGGGTCAACGCCGAGACCCAGTACTTC. This translates into CSASRVNAETQYF.